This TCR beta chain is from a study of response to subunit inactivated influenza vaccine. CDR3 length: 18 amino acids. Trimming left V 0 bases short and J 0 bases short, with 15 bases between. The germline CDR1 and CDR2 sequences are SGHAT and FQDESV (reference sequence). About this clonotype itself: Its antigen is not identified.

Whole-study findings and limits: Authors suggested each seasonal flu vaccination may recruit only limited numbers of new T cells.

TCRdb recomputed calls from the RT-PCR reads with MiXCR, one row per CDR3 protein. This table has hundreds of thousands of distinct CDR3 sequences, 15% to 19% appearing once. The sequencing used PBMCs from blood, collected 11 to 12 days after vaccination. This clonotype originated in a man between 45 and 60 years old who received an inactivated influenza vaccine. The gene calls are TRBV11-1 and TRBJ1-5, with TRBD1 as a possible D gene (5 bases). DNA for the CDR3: TGTGCCAGCAGCTTAGCGGAAACCGGGGACGGTAGCAATCAGCCCCAGCATTTT. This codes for CASSLAETGDGSNQPQHF. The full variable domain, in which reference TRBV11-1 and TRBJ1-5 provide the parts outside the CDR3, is EAEVAQSPRYKITEKSQAVAFWCDPISGHATLYWYRQILGQGPELLVQFQDESVVDDSQLPKDRFSAERLKGVDSTLKIQPAELGDSAMYLCASSLAETGDGSNQPQHFGDGTRLSIL.